This is a list of T cell receptor beta chains from one sample in a study of shared clonotypes between healthy human individuals. TCRdb's copy holds only in-frame clones and misses some; the assay was immunoSEQ multiplex PCR. The table shows more than 600,000 clones, with approximately 90% occurring only once. Sequenced input: naive CD8+ T cells sorted from blood. The receptors here all came from a man aged 30 to 45 in good health. CDR3s include the opening cysteine and the closing phenylalanine or tryptophan. The D gene is left open where the match is weak.

V gene,D gene,J gene,CDR3 protein
TRBV27,TRBD2,TRBJ2-7,CASSLRTSGYEQYF
TRBV25-1,NA,TRBJ2-7,CASSEWGREQYF
TRBV27,NA,TRBJ1-2,CASSFFGGNYGYTF
TRBV7-9,NA,TRBJ2-7,CASSPSDRNYEQYF
TRBV2,TRBD2,TRBJ2-1,CAIKRESSYNEQFF
TRBV27,NA,TRBJ2-7,CASSLSLPATGYEQYF
TRBV10-3,NA,TRBJ1-1,CAISAQGDGAFF
TRBV6-1,NA,TRBJ2-7,CASSGIQGESYEQYF
TRBV7-2,NA,TRBJ2-7,CASRGQSSYEQYF
TRBV7-9,NA,TRBJ2-5,CASSSPSTAIETQYF
TRBV27,TRBD1,TRBJ2-4,CASSPQGVWSKNIQYF
TRBV19,NA,TRBJ1-5,CASSTSTVRRTNQPQHF
TRBV13,TRBD2,TRBJ2-7,CASSLTSGRAKQYF
TRBV11-2,NA,TRBJ2-7,CASSPVGLYEQYF
TRBV27,NA,TRBJ2-7,CASSSGLPIYEQYF
TRBV27,NA,TRBJ2-5,CASTGAGGFGETQYF
TRBV7-3,NA,TRBJ2-2,CASSPWESANTGELFF